This is a list of T cell receptor beta chains from one sample in a study of T cells in Graves' hyperthyroidism and ophthalmopathy. TCRdb reprocessed the multiplex PCR reads with MiXCR, giving one entry per CDR3 protein. The sample lists more than 450,000 distinct CDR3 sequences, around 15% seen once, with 14% in the top ten. The material sequenced was blood. These receptor sequences come from a woman aged 40 to 49 with Graves' hyperthyroidism. CDR3s include the opening cysteine and the closing phenylalanine or tryptophan. The order of the fields is J gene, D gene, V gene, clone size, CDR3 protein, CDR3 DNA. D genes are given only for firm matches. For some rows the clone size is stated as once, few or many, or as a class when expanded; others skip it.

J: TRBJ1-2
D: TRBD1
V: TRBV5-5
size: NA
CDR3: CASSLDSMPGQGNYGYTF
DNA: TGTGCCAGCAGCTTGGATAGTATGCCGGGACAGGGGAACTATGGCTACACCTTC

J: TRBJ2-7
D: TRBD2
V: TRBV27
size: many
CDR3: CASSPQPGLAYEQYF
DNA: TGTGCCAGCAGTCCCCAACCGGGACTAGCCTACGAGCAGTACTTC

J: TRBJ2-1
D: NA
V: TRBV20-1
size: few
CDR3: CSARGAEAGSYNEQFF
DNA: TGCAGTGCTAGAGGGGCCGAGGCGGGATCCTACAATGAGCAGTTCTTC

J: TRBJ1-2
D: NA
V: TRBV3-1
size: many
CDR3: CASSPNPTGVYGYTF
DNA: TGTGCCAGCAGCCCAAACCCGACAGGCGTTTATGGCTACACCTTC

J: TRBJ2-1
D: NA
V: TRBV2
size: many
CDR3: CASSTTEYYNEQFF
DNA: TGTGCCAGCAGCACTACAGAGTACTACAATGAGCAGTTCTTC

J: TRBJ2-1
D: NA
V: TRBV5-1
size: many
CDR3: CASSQTDNEQFF
DNA: TGCGCCAGCAGCCAGACAGACAATGAGCAGTTCTTC

J: TRBJ1-1
D: NA
V: TRBV29-1
size: few
CDR3: CSVGGAGYEAFF
DNA: TGCAGCGTTGGAGGTGCGGGATATGAAGCTTTCTTT

J: TRBJ2-1
D: TRBD1
V: TRBV5-4
size: many
CDR3: CASSQDRVYEQFF
DNA: TGTGCCAGCAGCCAGGACAGGGTTTATGAGCAGTTCTTC

J: TRBJ2-1
D: TRBD1
V: TRBV5-4
size: NA
CDR3: CASSSGQGAANEQFF
DNA: TGTGCCAGCAGCTCGGGACAGGGGGCGGCAAATGAGCAGTTCTTC

J: TRBJ1-6
D: NA
V: TRBV5-1
size: NA
CDR3: CASSLAGTNSPLHF
DNA: TGTGCCAGCAGCTTGGCGGGGACCAATTCACCCCTCCACTTT

J: TRBJ1-1
D: TRBD1
V: TRBV11-2
size: many
CDR3: CASSAYRGSNTEAFF
DNA: TGTGCCAGCAGCGCATACAGGGGTTCGAACACTGAAGCTTTCTTT

J: TRBJ2-3
D: NA
V: TRBV6-1
size: few
CDR3: CASRPRSAFSIQRGYF
DNA: TGTGCCAGCAGACCACGGTCGGCGTTTTCGATTCAACGAGGGTATTTT

J: TRBJ2-7
D: NA
V: TRBV28
size: many
CDR3: CASSLLVRTSGDEQYF
DNA: TGTGCCAGCAGTTTATTAGTGCGGACCTCTGGAGACGAGCAGTACTTC

J: TRBJ1-1
D: NA
V: TRBV12-3/TRBV12-4
size: NA
CDR3: CASSQRRDTEAFF
DNA: TGTGCCAGCAGTCAGAGAAGGGACACTGAAGCTTTCTTT

J: TRBJ2-3
D: NA
V: TRBV7-7
size: many
CDR3: CASSVGPPGTDTQYF
DNA: TGTGCTAGCAGCGTTGGACCACCGGGCACAGATACGCAGTATTTT

J: TRBJ2-3
D: NA
V: TRBV4-2
size: many
CDR3: CASSQDGPGRALTDTQYF
DNA: TGTGCCAGCAGCCAAGATGGCCCTGGACGCGCTTTGACAGATACGCAGTATTTT

J: TRBJ2-7
D: NA
V: TRBV2
size: few
CDR3: CANSENSESYEQYF
DNA: TGTGCCAACAGTGAGAATAGCGAATCCTACGAGCAGTACTTC

J: TRBJ2-6
D: TRBD1
V: TRBV24-1
size: NA
CDR3: CATSDPTGSSSGANVLTF
DNA: TGTGCCACCAGTGACCCGACAGGGTCCTCCTCTGGGGCCAACGTCCTGACTTTC

J: TRBJ2-3
D: TRBD2
V: TRBV12-3/TRBV12-4
size: NA
CDR3: CASSLAQGLAGGRDTQYF
DNA: TGTGCCAGCAGTTTAGCCCAGGGACTAGCGGGAGGCAGAGATACGCAGTATTTT

J: TRBJ1-1
D: NA
V: TRBV2
size: many
CDR3: CASSEGWNTEAFF
DNA: TGTGCCAGCAGTGAGGGGTGGAACACTGAAGCTTTCTTT

J: TRBJ2-1
D: NA
V: TRBV20-1
size: NA
CDR3: CSARARVEEQFF
DNA: TGCAGTGCTAGAGCCAGGGTTGAGGAGCAGTTCTTC

J: TRBJ2-1
D: NA
V: TRBV20-1
size: NA
CDR3: CSARPGHEQFF
DNA: TGCAGTGCTAGGCCAGGGCATGAGCAGTTCTTC

J: TRBJ2-7
D: TRBD1
V: TRBV6-1
size: NA
CDR3: CASSHPGQGTGEQYF
DNA: TGTGCCAGCAGTCATCCGGGACAGGGAACCGGCGAGCAGTACTTC

J: TRBJ2-7
D: NA
V: TRBV29-1
size: many
CDR3: CSVVGPDTGLWEQYF
DNA: TGCAGCGTCGTAGGTCCGGACACCGGGCTTTGGGAGCAGTACTTC

J: TRBJ2-7
D: NA
V: TRBV30
size: many
CDR3: CAWSVDSLGEQYF
DNA: TGTGCCTGGAGTGTAGACAGTCTGGGCGAGCAGTACTTC

J: TRBJ2-5
D: TRBD2
V: TRBV2
size: many
CDR3: CASGTSGGSLLQYF
DNA: TGTGCCAGCGGGACTAGCGGAGGGAGCCTATTACAGTACTTC

J: TRBJ2-1
D: TRBD2
V: TRBV19
size: NA
CDR3: CASSLAGLGPNEQFF
DNA: TGTGCCAGTAGTCTGGCGGGACTAGGCCCCAATGAGCAGTTCTTC

J: TRBJ1-4
D: TRBD1
V: TRBV12-3/TRBV12-4
size: few
CDR3: CASSWGITGALVSTNEKLFF
DNA: TGTGCCAGCAGTTGGGGGATTACAGGGGCTCTAGTATCAACTAATGAAAAACTGTTTTTT

J: TRBJ2-3
D: NA
V: TRBV5-1
size: many
CDR3: CASSFTQVTDTQYF
DNA: TGCGCCAGCAGCTTCACCCAGGTCACAGATACGCAGTATTTT

J: TRBJ1-1
D: NA
V: TRBV5-1
size: few
CDR3: CASSLTEQYTEAFF
DNA: TGCGCCAGCAGCTTGACAGAACAATACACTGAAGCTTTCTTT

J: TRBJ2-7
D: NA
V: TRBV28
size: many
CDR3: CASSSVRGSYEQYF
DNA: TGTGCCAGCAGTTCGGTCAGGGGATCCTACGAGCAGTACTTC

J: TRBJ2-1
D: NA
V: TRBV6-1
size: NA
CDR3: CASSEEGIPYYNEQFF
DNA: TGTGCCAGCAGTGAGGAGGGGATTCCATACTACAATGAGCAGTTCTTC